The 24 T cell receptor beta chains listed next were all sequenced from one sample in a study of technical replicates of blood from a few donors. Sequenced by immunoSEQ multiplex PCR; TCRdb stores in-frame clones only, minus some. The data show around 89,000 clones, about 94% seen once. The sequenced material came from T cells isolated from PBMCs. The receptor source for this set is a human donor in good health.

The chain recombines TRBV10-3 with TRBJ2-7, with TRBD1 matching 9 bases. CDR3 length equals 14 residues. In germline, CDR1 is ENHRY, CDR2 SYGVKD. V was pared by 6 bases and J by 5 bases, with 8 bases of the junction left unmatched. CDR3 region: CAISAGTGLHEQYF. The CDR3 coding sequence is TGTGCCATCAGCGCCGGGACAGGGTTGCACGAGCAGTACTTC.

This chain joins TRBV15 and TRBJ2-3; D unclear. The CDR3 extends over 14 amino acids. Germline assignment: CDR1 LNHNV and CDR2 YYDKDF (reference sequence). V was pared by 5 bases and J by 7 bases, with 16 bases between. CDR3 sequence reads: CATSLSYLLNTQYF. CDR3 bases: TGTGCCACCAGCCTTTCCTACCTCTTGAATACGCAGTATTTT.

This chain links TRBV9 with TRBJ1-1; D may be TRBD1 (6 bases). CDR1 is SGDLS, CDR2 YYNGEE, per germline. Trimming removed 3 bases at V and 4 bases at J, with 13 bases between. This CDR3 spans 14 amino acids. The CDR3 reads CASSAGGGLTEAFF. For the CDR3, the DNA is TGTGCCAGCAGCGCCGGGGGGGGCCTCACTGAAGCTTTCTTT.

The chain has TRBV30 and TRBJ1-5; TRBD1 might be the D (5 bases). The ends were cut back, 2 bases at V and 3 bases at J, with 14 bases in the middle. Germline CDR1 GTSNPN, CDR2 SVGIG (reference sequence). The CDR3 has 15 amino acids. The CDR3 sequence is CAWSYGAGLNQPQHF. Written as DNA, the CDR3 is TGTGCCTGGAGTTATGGGGCAGGCCTCAATCAGCCCCAGCATTTT.

The chain's CDR3 is CASSLLYSGNTIYF. The CDR3 nucleotides are TGTGCCAGCAGTTTATTGTACTCTGGAAACACCATATATTTT. The rearrangement joins TRBV27 to TRBJ1-3; D remains ambiguous. Between the trimmed V and J ends, which lost 1 base and 0 bases, there was a span of 4 bases. CDR1 and CDR2 from the germline V gene are MNHEY and SMNVEV (reference sequence). This CDR3 comprises 14 residues.

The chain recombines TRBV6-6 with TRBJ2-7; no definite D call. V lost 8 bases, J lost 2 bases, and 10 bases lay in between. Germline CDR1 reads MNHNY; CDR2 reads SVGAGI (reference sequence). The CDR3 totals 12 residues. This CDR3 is CASAPETYEQYF. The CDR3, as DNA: TGTGCCAGCGCCCCCGAGACCTACGAGCAGTACTTC.

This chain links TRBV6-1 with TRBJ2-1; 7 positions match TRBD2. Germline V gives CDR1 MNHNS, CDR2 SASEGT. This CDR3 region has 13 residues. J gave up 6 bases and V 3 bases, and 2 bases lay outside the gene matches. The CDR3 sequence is CASSDLAVNEQFF. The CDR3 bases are TGTGCCAGCAGTGACCTAGCGGTCAATGAGCAGTTCTTC.

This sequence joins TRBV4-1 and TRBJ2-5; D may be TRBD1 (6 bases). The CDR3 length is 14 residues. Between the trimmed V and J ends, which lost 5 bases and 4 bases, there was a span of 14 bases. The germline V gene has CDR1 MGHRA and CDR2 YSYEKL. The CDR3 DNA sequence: TGCGCCAGCAGCTACAGTTCAGGGGTAGAGACCCAGTACTTC. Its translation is CASSYSSGVETQYF.

The CDR3 sequence: CASSLWVGEGRGNEQFF. The CDR3 region has the DNA TGTGCCAGCAGTTTGTGGGTCGGGGAGGGCCGGGGAAATGAGCAGTTCTTC. The chain joins TRBV28 to TRBJ2-1; 7 nucleotides match TRBD2. This CDR3 has 17 amino acids. V lost 3 bases, J lost 7 bases, and 15 bases stayed unmatched. In germline, CDR1 is MDHEN, CDR2 SYDVKM.

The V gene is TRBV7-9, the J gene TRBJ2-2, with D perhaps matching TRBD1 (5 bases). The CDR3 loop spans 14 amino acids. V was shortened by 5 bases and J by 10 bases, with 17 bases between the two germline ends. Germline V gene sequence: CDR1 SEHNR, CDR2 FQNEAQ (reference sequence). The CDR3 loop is CASSHSFSGAELFF. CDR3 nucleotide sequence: TGTGCCAGCAGCCATTCCTTTTCTGGGGCGGAGCTGTTTTTT. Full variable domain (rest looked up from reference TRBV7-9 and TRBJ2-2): DTGVSQNPRHKITKRGQNVTFRCDPISEHNRLYWYRQTLGQGPEFLTYFQNEAQLEKSRLLSDRFSAERPKGSFSTLEIQRTEQGDSAMYLCASSHSFSGAELFFGEGSRLTVL.

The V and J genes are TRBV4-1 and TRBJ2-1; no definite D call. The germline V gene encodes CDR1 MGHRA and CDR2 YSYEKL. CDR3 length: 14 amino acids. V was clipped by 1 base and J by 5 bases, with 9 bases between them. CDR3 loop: CASSQGNHNNEQFF. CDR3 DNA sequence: TGCGCCAGCAGCCAAGGAAATCACAACAATGAGCAGTTCTTC.

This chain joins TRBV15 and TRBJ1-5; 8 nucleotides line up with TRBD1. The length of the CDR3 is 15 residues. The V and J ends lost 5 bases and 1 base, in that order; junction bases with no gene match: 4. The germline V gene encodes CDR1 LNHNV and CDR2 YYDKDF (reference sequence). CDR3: CATSVRTGSNQPQHF. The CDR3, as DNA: TGTGCCACCAGCGTCCGGACAGGGAGCAATCAGCCCCAGCATTTT.

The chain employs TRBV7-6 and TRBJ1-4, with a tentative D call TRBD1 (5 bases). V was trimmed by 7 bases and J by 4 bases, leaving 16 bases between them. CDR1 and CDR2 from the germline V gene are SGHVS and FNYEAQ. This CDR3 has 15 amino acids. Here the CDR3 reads CASTEIQGVNEKLFF. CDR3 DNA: TGTGCCAGCACCGAAATTCAGGGCGTTAATGAAAAACTGTTTTTT.

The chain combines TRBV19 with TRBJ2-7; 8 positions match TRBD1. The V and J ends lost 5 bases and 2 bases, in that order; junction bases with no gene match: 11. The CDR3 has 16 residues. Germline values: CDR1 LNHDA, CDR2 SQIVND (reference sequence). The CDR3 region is CASSALPGQDAYEQYF. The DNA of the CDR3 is TGTGCCAGTAGTGCCCTACCGGGACAGGATGCCTACGAGCAGTACTTC.

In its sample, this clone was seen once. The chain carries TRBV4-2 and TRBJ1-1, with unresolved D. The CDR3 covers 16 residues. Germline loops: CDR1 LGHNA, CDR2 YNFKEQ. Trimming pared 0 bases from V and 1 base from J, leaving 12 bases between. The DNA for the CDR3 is TGTGCCAGCAGCCAAGATGTTGAGGGCCCGAACACTGAAGCTTTCTTT. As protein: CASSQDVEGPNTEAFF.

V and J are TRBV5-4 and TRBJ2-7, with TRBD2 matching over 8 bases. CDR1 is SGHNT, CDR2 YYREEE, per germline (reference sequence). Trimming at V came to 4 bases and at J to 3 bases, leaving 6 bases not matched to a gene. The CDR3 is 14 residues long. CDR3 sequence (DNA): TGTGCCAGCAGCCAGGAGCGGGGGTTCTACGAGCAGTACTTC. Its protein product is CASSQERGFYEQYF. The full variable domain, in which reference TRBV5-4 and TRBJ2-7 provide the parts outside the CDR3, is ETGVTQSPTHLIKTRGQQVTLRCSSQSGHNTVSWYQQALGQGPQFIFQYYREEENGRGNFPPRFSGLQFPNYSSELNVNALELDDSALYLCASSQERGFYEQYFGPGTRLTVT.

CDR3 nucleotides: TGTGCCTGGAGTAGGAGACAGGGCCTTACATCTTACGAGCAGTACTTC. Translating gives CAWSRRQGLTSYEQYF. The J gene is TRBJ2-7, the V gene TRBV30, with 7 bases aligning to TRBD1. This CDR3 has 16 amino acids. Germline assignment: CDR1 GTSNPN and CDR2 SVGIG (reference sequence). The trim removed 2 bases at V and 4 bases at J, leaving 14 bases unmatched.

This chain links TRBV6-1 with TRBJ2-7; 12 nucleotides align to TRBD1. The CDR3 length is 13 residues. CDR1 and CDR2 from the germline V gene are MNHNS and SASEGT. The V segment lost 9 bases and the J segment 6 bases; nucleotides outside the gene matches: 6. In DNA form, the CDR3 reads TGTGCCAGTGCCGGGACAGGGGGCCGCGAGCAGTACTTC. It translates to CASAGTGGREQYF.

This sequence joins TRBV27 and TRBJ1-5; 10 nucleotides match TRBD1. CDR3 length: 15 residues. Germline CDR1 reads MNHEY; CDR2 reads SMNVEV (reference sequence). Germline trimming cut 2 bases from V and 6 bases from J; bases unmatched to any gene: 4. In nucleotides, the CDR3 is TGTGCCAGCAGTTTAGGACAGGGGGGGGGTCAGCCCCAGCATTTT. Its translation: CASSLGQGGGQPQHF.

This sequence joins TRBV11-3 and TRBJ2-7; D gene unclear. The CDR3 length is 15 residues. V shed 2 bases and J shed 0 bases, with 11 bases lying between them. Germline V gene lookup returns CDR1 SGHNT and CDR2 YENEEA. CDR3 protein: CASSLSGQLSYEQYF. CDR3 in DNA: TGTGCCAGCAGCTTATCTGGGCAGCTCTCCTACGAGCAGTACTTC.

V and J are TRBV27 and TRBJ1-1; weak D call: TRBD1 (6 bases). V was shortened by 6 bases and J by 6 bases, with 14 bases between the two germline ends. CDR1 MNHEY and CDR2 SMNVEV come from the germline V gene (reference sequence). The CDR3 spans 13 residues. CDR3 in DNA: TGTGCCAGCAGGAAACAGGGTGGCCCTGAAGCTTTCTTT. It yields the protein CASRKQGGPEAFF.

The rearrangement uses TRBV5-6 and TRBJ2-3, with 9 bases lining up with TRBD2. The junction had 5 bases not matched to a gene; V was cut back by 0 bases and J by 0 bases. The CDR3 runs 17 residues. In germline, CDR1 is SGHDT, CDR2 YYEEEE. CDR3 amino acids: CASSLGGRALSTDTQYF. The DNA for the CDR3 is TGTGCCAGCAGCTTGGGCGGGAGGGCCCTTAGCACAGATACGCAGTATTTT.

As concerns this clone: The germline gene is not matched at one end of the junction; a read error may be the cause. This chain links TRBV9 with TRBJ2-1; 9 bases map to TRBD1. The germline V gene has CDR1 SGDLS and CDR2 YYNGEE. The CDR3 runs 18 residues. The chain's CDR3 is CVSSNKQGARIEYNEQFF. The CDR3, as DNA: TGTGTCAGCAGCAATAAACAGGGGGCGCGAATCGAATACAATGAGCAGTTCTTC.

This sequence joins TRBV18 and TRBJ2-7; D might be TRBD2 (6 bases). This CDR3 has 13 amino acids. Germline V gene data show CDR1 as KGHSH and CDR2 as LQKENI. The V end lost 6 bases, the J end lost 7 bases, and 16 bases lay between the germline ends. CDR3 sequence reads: CASSTTAGREQYF. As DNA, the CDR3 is TGTGCCAGCTCTACCACCGCAGGGAGGGAGCAGTACTTC.